This T cell receptor beta chain was identified during a study of T cell repertoires in cytomegalovirus infection. Study background: Public TCR beta signature analysis indicated the presence of both CMV infection and matching HLA type.

The length of the CDR3 is 14 residues. In germline, CDR1 is DFQATT, CDR2 SNEGSKA (reference sequence). Trimming cost V 6 bases and J 4 bases, with 16 bases left between them. In TCRdb, the reads were re-called with MiXCR into one record per CDR3 protein. This sample yields fewer than 550,000 distinct CDR3 sequences, of which 16% are seen a single time; about 24% belongs to the top ten. In this sample, this clonotype turned up a few times. Antigen: not known. Study findings and constraints: Summed frequency of public TCR beta families distinguished CMV carriers with the relevant HLA. Across the ex vivo response, the dominant clonotypes were HLA-C-restricted CMV-specific TCR beta clonotypes.

Source material: CD8+ T cells from PBMCs. This TCR was sampled from a human donor in good health (CMV status not recorded). Some clones in this sample may be carry-over from other donors' samples. This rearrangement joins TRBV20-1 to TRBJ2-1; D may be TRBD2 (6 bases). The CDR3: CSALGSGAYNEQFF. CDR3 DNA: TGCAGTGCCCTCGGTAGCGGAGCTTACAATGAGCAGTTCTTC.